This TCR beta chain was captured in a study of shared clonotypes between healthy human individuals. This table comes from immunoSEQ multiplex PCR, and its TCRdb copy is limited to in-frame clones, with some not included. The repertoire holds around 450,000 clones, with more than 75% as singletons. Genomic DNA of unsorted samples came from roughly 90 million PBMCs. Trimming removed 1 base from V and 4 bases from J; junction bases left unmatched: 4. The CDR3 has 14 amino acids. Germline loops: CDR1 GTSNPN, CDR2 SVGIG (reference sequence). The receptor was derived from a woman aged 40 to 50 in good health. Some clones in this sample may be carry-over from other donors' samples. The gene calls are TRBV30 and TRBJ1-3; TRBD1 matches 7 bases. The sequenced material came from PBMCs. CDR3 sequence: CAWSAGGVGNTIYF. For the CDR3, the DNA is TGTGCCTGGAGTGCAGGGGGGGTCGGAAACACCATATATTTT.